This entry lists 18 T cell receptor beta chains sequenced from one sample in a study of blood T cell repertoires in COVID-19. The repertoire was sequenced with immunoSEQ multiplex PCR; TCRdb's copy has only in-frame clones and lacks some. In the table there are some 300,000 clones, around four fifths of which are singletons. The source material was peripheral blood. These receptors came from a woman aged 45 to 65 with active or convalescent COVID-19.

The V call is TRBV7-2, the J call TRBJ2-7; no definite D call. Germline V gives CDR1 SGHTA, CDR2 FQGNSA. The CDR3 totals 13 residues. With 0 bases removed from V and 3 bases from J, the gap between germline ends came to 6 bases. The CDR3 reads CASSLAFGYEQYF. The CDR3 coding sequence is TGTGCCAGCAGCTTAGCGTTCGGCTACGAGCAGTACTTC. The whole variable domain, filled in from reference TRBV7-2 and TRBJ2-7, reads GAGVSQSPSNKVTEKGKDVELRCDPISGHTALYWYRQSLGQGLEFLIYFQGNSAPDKSGLPSDRFSAERTGGSVSTLTIQRTQQEDSAVYLCASSLAFGYEQYFGPGTRLTVT.

V gene TRBV5-4 combines with J gene TRBJ1-2; TRBD1 aligns across 8 bases. CDR1 and CDR2 from the germline V gene are SGHNT and YYREEE (reference sequence). Unmatched junction bases numbered 5, after V lost 6 bases and J lost 4 bases. The CDR3 length is 13 residues. CDR3 DNA sequence: TGTGCCAGCATGGGGGGACAGGCCTATGGCTACACCTTC. As protein: CASMGGQAYGYTF.

The chain employs TRBV4-1 and TRBJ2-3; perhaps TRBD1 as D (5 bases). The CDR3 covers 13 residues. The germline gives CDR1 MGHRA, CDR2 YSYEKL. Trimming took 4 bases from V and 4 from J, leaving 9 bases between them. CDR3 sequence: CASSLKGSDTQYF. The DNA for the CDR3 is TGCGCCAGCAGCCTGAAGGGGTCAGATACGCAGTATTTT.

The chain recombines TRBV10-2 with TRBJ1-3; D is possibly TRBD1 (5 bases). V was cut by 7 bases and J by 0 bases, with 13 bases left in between. The length of the CDR3 is 15 residues. Germline V CDR1 and CDR2: WSHSY, SAAADI. CDR3 coding DNA: TGCGCCAGCACCACAGGCCCGGACTCTGGAAACACCATATATTTT. Translation gives CASTTGPDSGNTIYF.

The rearrangement joins TRBV24-1 to TRBJ1-1; D is ambiguous. CDR1 and CDR2 from the germline V gene are KGHDR and SFDVKD. V shed 3 bases and J shed 5 bases, with 9 bases lying between them. CDR3 length: 13 amino acids. The CDR3 DNA is TGTGCCACCAGTGATCCGGGTAGTACTGAAGCTTTCTTT. Translated, it gives CATSDPGSTEAFF.

This clone was seen just once. The J gene is TRBJ2-3, the V gene TRBV5-4, with 15 bases lining up with TRBD2. The V segment lost 2 bases and the J segment 3 bases; nucleotides outside the gene matches: 4. Germline loops: CDR1 SGHNT, CDR2 YYREEE (reference sequence). The CDR3 is 17 residues long. The CDR3 sequence: CASSLGLAGGRTDTQYF. The CDR3 DNA reads as TGTGCCAGCAGCTTAGGACTAGCGGGAGGGAGGACAGATACGCAGTATTTT.

This clone has more than one count but fewer than ten. This chain uses TRBV5-1 with TRBJ2-3; D perhaps matches TRBD2 (6 bases). This CDR3 is 16 amino acids long. Germline loops: CDR1 SGHRS, CDR2 YFSETQ. Trimming shortened V by 0 bases and J by 2 bases, and 13 bases separated the two germline ends. CDR3 amino acids: CASSLGGTSNTDTQYF. For the CDR3, the DNA is TGCGCCAGCAGCTTGGGCGGGACCTCTAACACAGATACGCAGTATTTT.

The chain joins TRBV6-5 to TRBJ2-1; D might be TRBD1 (6 bases). The CDR3 covers 13 residues. Trimming shortened V by 4 bases and J by 4 bases, and 8 bases separated the two germline ends. From germline, CDR1 is MNHEY and CDR2 SVGAGI. CDR3 loop: CASSSGQYNEQFF. DNA for the CDR3: TGTGCCAGCAGTTCCGGACAGTACAATGAGCAGTTCTTC.

The chain uses TRBV27 and TRBJ1-1; TRBD1 is a possible D gene (6 bases). CDR1 is MNHEY and CDR2 is SMNVEV in the germline V gene (reference sequence). V was clipped by 5 bases and J by 5 bases, with 18 bases between them. This CDR3 comprises 15 residues. The CDR3: CASSADRGAMTEAFF. The CDR3 nucleotides read TGTGCCAGCAGTGCCGACCGGGGGGCAATGACTGAAGCTTTCTTT.

This sequence joins TRBV2 and TRBJ1-1; D ambiguous. Germline CDR1 is SNHLY and CDR2 is FYNNEI. V was shortened by 9 bases and J by 3 bases, with 14 bases between the two germline ends. CDR3 length: 13 residues. CDR3 nucleotide sequence: TGTGCCAGTCTCCGCCGAGAGGACACTGAAGCTTTCTTT. This sequence encodes CASLRREDTEAFF.

The CDR3 DNA follows: TGTGCCAGCAGGTCGACAGGGGGCGCGGAGACCCAGTACTTC. As protein: CASRSTGGAETQYF. The gene calls are TRBV6-5 and TRBJ2-5, with 10 bases lining up with TRBD1. From germline, CDR1 is MNHEY and CDR2 SVGAGI. The CDR3 has 14 residues. Trimming removed 6 bases from V and 5 bases from J; junction bases left unmatched: 6.

Only a few counts were recorded for this clone. This rearrangement joins TRBV19 to TRBJ1-1; no firm D call. The CDR3 runs 14 residues. Germline assignment: CDR1 LNHDA and CDR2 SQIVND (reference sequence). Trimming shortened V by 3 bases and J by 4 bases, and 12 bases separated the two germline ends. Here the CDR3 reads CASSIRPLGTEAFF. For the CDR3, the DNA is TGTGCCAGTAGTATCAGGCCCCTCGGCACTGAAGCTTTCTTT. Full variable domain (remainder filled in from reference TRBV19 and TRBJ1-1): DGGITQSPKYLFRKEGQNVTLSCEQNLNHDAMYWYRQDPGQGLRLIYYSQIVNDFQKGDIAEGYSVSREKKESFPLTVTSAQKNPTAFYLCASSIRPLGTEAFFGQGTRLTVV.

The V call is TRBV6-5, the J call TRBJ2-2; 7 positions agree with TRBD1. Unmatched junction bases numbered 12, after V lost 7 bases and J lost 7 bases. There are 15 residues in the CDR3. The V gene's germline CDR1 is MNHEY and CDR2 SVGAGI. CDR3 in amino acids: CASTSRGYGDGELFF. In DNA form, the CDR3 reads TGTGCCAGCACCAGCAGGGGGTATGGTGACGGGGAGCTGTTTTTT.

The gene calls are TRBV18 and TRBJ1-2; D is perhaps TRBD1 (5 bases). This CDR3 comprises 13 residues. CDR1 is KGHSH, CDR2 LQKENI, per germline. V lost 6 bases and J lost 4, with 12 bases in between. The CDR3 DNA reads TGTGCCAGCTCCCCGGAGGGGATCTATGGCTACACCTTC. Translation gives CASSPEGIYGYTF.

This clone was seen only once. The chain links TRBV24-1 to TRBJ2-3; the match to TRBD2 covers 11 bases. Germline assignment: CDR1 KGHDR and CDR2 SFDVKD. V shed 4 bases, J shed 1 base, and the junction held 9 bases outside the gene matches. The CDR3 has 18 amino acids. CDR3: CATSDAGTSGYGTDTQYF. DNA of the CDR3: TGTGCCACCAGTGACGCCGGGACTAGCGGTTATGGCACAGATACGCAGTATTTT.

J is TRBJ1-1 and V is TRBV21-1; the table names TRBD1, a call not compared with the DNA. TRBV21-1 is reported as a pseudogene. The CDR3 totals 16 residues. The CDR3 DNA reads TGTGCCAGCAGCCAACCGCAGTCCTTGATGAACACTGAAGCTTTCTTT. Amino acid sequence: CASSQPQSLMNTEAFF.

In nucleotides, the CDR3 is TGTGCCAGCAGCGGTGGCGGGATTGAGACCCAGTACTTC. This sequence encodes CASSGGGIETQYF. The chain uses TRBV7-9 and TRBJ2-5; weak D call: TRBD2 (6 bases). Looked up from germline, CDR1 is SEHNR and CDR2 is FQNEAQ (reference sequence). V was pared by 5 bases and J by 5 bases, with 12 bases between. The CDR3 has 13 residues.

The chain links TRBV5-4 to TRBJ2-3, with TRBD2 matching over 10 bases. CDR3 size: 16 residues. The V gene's germline CDR1 is SGHNT and CDR2 YYREEE (reference sequence). V shed 4 bases and J 2 bases; nucleotides not matched to a gene: 7. CDR3 in amino acids: CASSKSTSGLTDTQYF. Here the CDR3 DNA reads TGTGCCAGCAGCAAATCGACTAGCGGGCTCACAGATACGCAGTATTTT.